The clone carrying this TCR beta chain was seen a handful of times. Its antigen is currently unknown. TCR cDNA molecules were tagged individually, and each one carried a unique molecular identifier. TCRdb recomputed calls from the 5' RACE reads with MiXCR, one row per CDR3 protein. Among about 2,900 distinct CDR3 sequences listed, approximately 15% were seen once. Time point in this sample: sample taken at primary tumor resection. In each case, whole RNA from tumor, nontumor lung or frozen PBMC was sequenced unsorted. The donors comprised about 70 untreated early-stage non-small cell lung cancer patients. This specimen comes from a study of spatial heterogeneity in lung cancer. Study as a whole: A consistent excess of beta-chain over alpha-chain sequences was detected. General observations from the study: Tumor TCRs that were ubiquitous and expanded showed up in blood more at resection than follow-up.

This clonotype was obtained from a female donor with early-stage non-small cell lung cancer. The sample in question was PBMCs, obtained at surgery.

The CDR3 DNA reads TGTGCCAGCAGCAGCCCGCCGGAGGGCTGGGTCGCTGAAGCTTTCTTT. Residues: CASSSPPEGWVAEAFF. J is TRBJ1-1 and V is TRBV6-2 or TRBV6-3; D gene uncertain. Germline CDR1 and CDR2: MNHEY and SVGEGT. Trimming cost V 6 bases and J 6 bases, with 23 bases left between them. This CDR3 is 16 amino acids long.